The T cell receptor (beta chain) described here comes from a study of regulatory T cells listed by TCRdb under 2018. General notes on the study: T-cell receptor beta repertoires of sorted regulatory, conventional CD4+ and CD8+ T cells were compared between CD3G-deficient patients and healthy controls.

The study at large found these results: Repertoires from patients had restricted unique TRB V-J pairs and skewed V and J gene usage, with the strongest effect in regulatory T cells. Hydrophobic residues at CDR3 positions 6 and 7 were enriched in conventional CD4+ T cells from CD3G-deficient patients, which suggests more self-reactive specificities.

The multiplex PCR used 52 forward TRBV primers and 13 reverse TRBJ primers, with assay-based and computational corrections for amplification bias. Within the immunoSEQ assay, multiplex PCR amplified rearranged TRB loci from genomic DNA. TRB amplicons were sequenced on an Illumina HiSeq platform. As for the original processing: Custom algorithms error-filtered the raw sequences and aligned them to reference gene sequences, after which the immunoSEQ online tools were used for analysis. Frequencies of productive and nonproductive TRB rearrangements were assessed among unique sequences as well as among total sequences. The likelihood of self-reactivity was estimated by examining two features, hydrophobicity and amino acid composition, of TRB CDR3 positions 6 and 7. Groups were compared by t tests, Mann-Whitney tests or two-way ANOVA performed in Prism software. This is the immuneACCESS table as TCRdb keeps it, with only in-frame sequences that have V and J called. A part of the clones is gone; compared with another copy, unresolved V genes explain less than half, and the rest is unexplained. V and J calls and clone size are copied from that table; D and trimming were computed from the DNA. Counted in this sample were about 23,000 clones; roughly 88% of them appeared once. The ten top clones hold about 1.3% of the sample.

All CD3G-deficient patients had evidence of autoimmunity, which was more severe in two of the patients. Patients ranged from 2 to 39 years of age at testing and had reduced naive and increased memory CD4+ and CD8+ T-cell proportions. CD4+ cells were FACS-sorted into CD25-high CD127-low regulatory T cells and CD25-low CD127-high conventional CD4+ T cells. Several individuals with CD3G deficiency were included in the patient group. Patient samples and clinical data were obtained from an international physician network spanning the United States, Europe and Asia. Peripheral blood mononuclear cells were isolated by Ficoll density separation. This clone was observed a handful of times. The antigen it binds to is not known. One base away there is no much larger clone; base qualities are not given. CDR1 and CDR2, per the germline V gene (reference sequence), are DFQATT and SNEGSKA. The V end loses 5 bases and the J end loses 10 bases, and a stretch of 9 bases separates them. The CDR3 has 10 amino acids, counting the end cysteine and phenylalanine. Only the CDR3 region is kept as DNA, spanning 30 bases read in frame from base 1.

Sequenced input: conventional CD4+ T cells sorted from blood. The rearrangement joined TRBV20-1 to TRBJ2-1, and the D gene may be TRBD2, 5 bases matching. The receptor comes from a child aged 10 to 17 with CD3G deficiency. The CDR3 sequence is CSAAREEQFF. The bases are TGCAGTGCTGCTAGGGAGGAGCAGTTCTTC.